The 2 T cell receptor beta chains below all came from one sample that was sequenced in a study of molecular identifiers for immune sequencing clone quantification. TCRdb called the PCR reads again in MiXCR, with one record for every CDR3 protein. Seen here are 85,000 to 120,000 distinct CDR3 sequences, 35% observed once, and the top ten hold less than 10%. The specimen was naive CD8+ T cells from blood, with Jurkat cell RNA spiked in. Specified subset: FACS-sorted CD8+CD4-CCR7+CD45RA+ naive T cells. The receptors come from a human donor in good health. Some libraries in this study had Jurkat cell RNA spiked in.

This clonotype was observed a handful of times. The V and J genes are TRBV4-1 and TRBJ2-7; D remains unclear. The CDR3 runs 13 residues. Germline-derived CDR1 and CDR2 are MGHRA and YSYEKL. The V gene lost 4 bases and the J gene lost 3 bases, with 10 bases spanning the gap. CDR3 coding DNA: TGCGCCAGCAGCCCGATAGACGGCTACGAGCAGTACTTC. Protein product: CASSPIDGYEQYF.

V usage is TRBV4-3 and J usage is TRBJ1-1, with 10 bases lining up with TRBD1. The CDR3 runs 18 residues. Germline V lookup: CDR1 LGHNA, CDR2 YSLEER. V lost 3 bases and J lost 0; bases outside the gene matches: 10. The CDR3 sequence: CASSQRTAGQGMNTEAFF. CDR3 DNA sequence: TGCGCCAGCAGCCAGAGAACCGCGGGACAGGGGATGAACACTGAAGCTTTCTTT.